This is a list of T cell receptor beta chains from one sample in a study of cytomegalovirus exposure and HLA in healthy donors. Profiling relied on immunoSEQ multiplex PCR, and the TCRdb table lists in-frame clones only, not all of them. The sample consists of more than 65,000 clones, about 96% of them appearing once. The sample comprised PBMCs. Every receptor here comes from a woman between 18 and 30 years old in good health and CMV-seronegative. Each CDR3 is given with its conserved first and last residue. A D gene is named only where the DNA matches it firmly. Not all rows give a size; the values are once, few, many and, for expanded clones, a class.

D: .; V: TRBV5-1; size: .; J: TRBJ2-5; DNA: TGCGCCAGCAGCTTTCAGGAGACCCAGTACTTC; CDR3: CASSFQETQYF
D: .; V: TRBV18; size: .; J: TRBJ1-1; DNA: TGTGCCAGCTCACTAGGGGCCGAAGCCGCTGAAGCTTTCTTT; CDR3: CASSLGAEAAEAFF
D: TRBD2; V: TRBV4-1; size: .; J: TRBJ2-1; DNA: TGCGCCAGCAGCCAAGATCTCGGACTAGTCTACAATGAGCAGTTCTTC; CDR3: CASSQDLGLVYNEQFF
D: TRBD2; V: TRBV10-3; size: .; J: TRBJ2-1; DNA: TGTGCCATCAGACTCAAGGGGCGGGAGGATACCTACAATGAGCAGTTCTTC; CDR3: CAIRLKGREDTYNEQFF
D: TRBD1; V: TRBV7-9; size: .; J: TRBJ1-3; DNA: TGTGCCAGCAGCTTAGAACGGACAGGGCGCTCTGGAAACACCATATATTTT; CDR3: CASSLERTGRSGNTIYF
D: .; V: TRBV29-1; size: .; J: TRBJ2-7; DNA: TGCAGCGTTAGTGGACGACTAAGCCCCTACGAGCAGTACTTC; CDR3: CSVSGRLSPYEQYF
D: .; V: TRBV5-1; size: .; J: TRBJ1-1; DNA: TGCGCCAGCAGCTCCCAGGGTGGAGACACTGAAGCTTTCTTT; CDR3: CASSSQGGDTEAFF
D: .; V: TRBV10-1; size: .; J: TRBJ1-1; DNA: TGCGCCAGCAGTGAGTCCGGGGGAGGTGAAGCTTTCTTT; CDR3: CASSESGGGEAFF
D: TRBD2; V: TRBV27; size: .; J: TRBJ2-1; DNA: TGTGCCAGCAGTTTATCGGGAGGGTATGAGCAGTTCTTC; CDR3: CASSLSGGYEQFF
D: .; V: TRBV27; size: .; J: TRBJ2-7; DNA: TGTGCCAGCAGCGCCGACAGTGCCTACGAGCAGTACTTC; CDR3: CASSADSAYEQYF
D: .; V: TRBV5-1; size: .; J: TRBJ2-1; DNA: TGCGCCAGCAGAGGGCGGGACGATGAGCAGTTCTTC; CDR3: CASRGRDDEQFF
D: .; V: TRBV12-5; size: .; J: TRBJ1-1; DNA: TGTGCTAGTGGTTTGAACAGCAGGAACACTGAAGCTTTCTTT; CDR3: CASGLNSRNTEAFF
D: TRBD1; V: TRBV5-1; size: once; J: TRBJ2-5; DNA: TGCGCCAGCAGCCAGACAGGGGGCGACAAGACCCAGTACTTC; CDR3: CASSQTGGDKTQYF
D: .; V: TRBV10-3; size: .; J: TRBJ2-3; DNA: TGTGCCATCACAAAGAAAGCGGCAGGACTCACAGATACGCAGTATTTT; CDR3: CAITKKAAGLTDTQYF
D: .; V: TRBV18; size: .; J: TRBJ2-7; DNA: TGTGCCAGCTCATATAGGACAGTCTACGAGCAGTACTTC; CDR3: CASSYRTVYEQYF
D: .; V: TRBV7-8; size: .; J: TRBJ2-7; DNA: TGTGCCAGCAGCTTAGCTGACAGAGACTACGAGCAGTACTTC; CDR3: CASSLADRDYEQYF
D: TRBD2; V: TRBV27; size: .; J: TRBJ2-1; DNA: TGTGCCAGCAGGGCTAGCGGGAGCAATGAGCAGTTCTTC; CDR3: CASRASGSNEQFF
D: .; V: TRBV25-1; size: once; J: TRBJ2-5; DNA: TGTGCCAGCCGCGGAGGGGTCCAAGAGACCCAGTACTTC; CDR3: CASRGGVQETQYF
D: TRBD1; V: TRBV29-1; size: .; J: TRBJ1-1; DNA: TGCAGCGTCATGGGGACAGTGAACACTGAAGCTTTCTTT; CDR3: CSVMGTVNTEAFF
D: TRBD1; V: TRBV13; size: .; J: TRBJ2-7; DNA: TGTGCCAGCAGTGACAGGGGTAGGGGGAACGAGCAGTACTTC; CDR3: CASSDRGRGNEQYF
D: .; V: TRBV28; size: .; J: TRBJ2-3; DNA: TGTGCCAGCAGTATTGCGCGAGATACGCAGTATTTT; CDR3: CASSIARDTQYF
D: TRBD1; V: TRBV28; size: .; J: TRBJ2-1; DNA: TGTGCCAGCAGTCCGGGACAGACATACAATGAGCAGTTCTTC; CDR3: CASSPGQTYNEQFF
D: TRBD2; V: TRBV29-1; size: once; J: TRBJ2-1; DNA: TGCAGCTCGCTGGGACTAGCGATATACAATGAGCAGTTCTTC; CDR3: CSSLGLAIYNEQFF
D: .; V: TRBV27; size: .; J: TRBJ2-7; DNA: TGTGCCAGCAGTTTATCGGGACATGAGGCCTACGAGCAGTACTTC; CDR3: CASSLSGHEAYEQYF
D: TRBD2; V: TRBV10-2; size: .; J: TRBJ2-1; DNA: TGCGCCAGCAGGGCCCCTTCTAGCGGGAGTGTTGAGCAGTTCTTC; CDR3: CASRAPSSGSVEQFF
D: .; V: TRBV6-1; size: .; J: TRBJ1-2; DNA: TGTGCCAGCAGTGAAGATCTTGTGTCCACGGGACTGCTCACCTATGGCTACACCTTC; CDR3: CASSEDLVSTGLLTYGYTF
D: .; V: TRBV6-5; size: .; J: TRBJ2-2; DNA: TGTGCCAGCAGTTACGGGAGAGCCTCCGGGGAGCTGTTTTTT; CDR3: CASSYGRASGELFF
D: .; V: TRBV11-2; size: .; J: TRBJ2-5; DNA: TGTGCCAGCAGCTCCTTTCAGGGGTCCCAAGAGACCCAGTACTTC; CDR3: CASSSFQGSQETQYF
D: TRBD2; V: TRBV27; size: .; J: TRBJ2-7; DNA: TGTGCCAGCACTAAAGCGGGAGGATACTACGAGCAGTACTTC; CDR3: CASTKAGGYYEQYF
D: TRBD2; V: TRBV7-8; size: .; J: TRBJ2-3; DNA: TGTGCCAGCAGCTTAGCAGGCGGTAGCGGGGGGCAAGGCTCGCAGTATTTT; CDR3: CASSLAGGSGGQGSQYF
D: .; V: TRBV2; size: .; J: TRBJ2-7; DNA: TGTGCCAGCAGTGAAGTTCGGGACTTCTACGAGCAGTACTTC; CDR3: CASSEVRDFYEQYF
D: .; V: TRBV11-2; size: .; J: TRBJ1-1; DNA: TGTGCCAGCAGCTTAGATAGGGGGGGGTCTTCGGACACTGAAGCTTTCTTT; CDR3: CASSLDRGGSSDTEAFF
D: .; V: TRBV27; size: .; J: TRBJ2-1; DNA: .; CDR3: CASSSSLAGDNEQFF
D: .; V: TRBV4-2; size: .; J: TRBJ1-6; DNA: TGTGCCAGCAGCCAAGTGAGTACAGGAACTCCCCTCCACTTT; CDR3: CASSQVSTGTPLHF
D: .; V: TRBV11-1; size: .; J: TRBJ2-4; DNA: TGTGCCAGCAGCTTAGGCGAAGGGGTTGTTCAGTACTTC; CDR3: CASSLGEGVVQYF
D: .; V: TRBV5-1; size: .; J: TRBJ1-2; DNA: TGCGCCAGCAGCTTACTGTCGGTAACAGATATTTATGGCTACACCTTC; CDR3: CASSLLSVTDIYGYTF
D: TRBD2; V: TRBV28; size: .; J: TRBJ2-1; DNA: TGTGCCAGCAGTTTAGGATGGACTAGCGGGAGTTCCAATGAGCAGTTCTTC; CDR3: CASSLGWTSGSSNEQFF